This record covers a single T cell receptor beta chain. Its antigen is still unknown. The V gene end was trimmed by 0 bases and the J gene end by 10 bases; junction bases not matched to a gene: 10. Germline CDR1 LNHDA, CDR2 SQIVND (reference sequence). The CDR3 sequence is 16 residues long. This specimen belongs to a study of cytomegalovirus exposure and HLA in healthy donors. Study-level results: In a later analysis, HLA-associated TCR beta chains were more clonally expanded than equally common others. Investigators reported more than 150 TCR beta chains as tied to cytomegalovirus.

A multiplex PCR was run with 60 Vbeta primers and 13 Jbeta primers. Assay: immunoSEQ multiplex PCR; the TCRdb copy retains only in-frame clones and omits some. This sample has about 120,000 clones, with more than 55% found just once. The clonotype was recovered from a man between 18 and 29 years old in good health and CMV-seronegative. The chain carries TRBV19 and TRBJ2-1, with 9 positions matching TRBD2. The sequencing input was PBMCs. The CDR3 nucleotides read TGTGCCAGTAGTATAGATCTAACTGGACTAGCGCTGGAGCAGTTCTTC. It specifies CASSIDLTGLALEQFF.